Included here is one T cell receptor (beta chain) sequence, with context. The treatment here: randomized to nivolumab then ipilimumab (arm A) or the reverse (arm B). PBMC sorting kept live CD3+CD8+ cells without CD19 or CD56. This sample stems from a study of sequential checkpoint blockade in melanoma. Study at large: Randomization was 1:1 between first-line nivolumab→ipilimumab and ipilimumab→nivolumab. After both sequences, patients received maintenance nivolumab.

Clones were read by immunoSEQ multiplex PCR, and TCRdb kept only the in-frame ones, dropping some. The data contain around 5,300 clones, roughly 50% of them singletons. V was pared by 3 bases and J by 1 base, with 10 bases between. Germline lookup yields CDR1 SGHDN and CDR2 FVKESK. CDR3 size: 14 residues. This receptor was obtained from a human donor with melanoma. The V call is TRBV14, the J call TRBJ2-7; D perhaps matches TRBD1 (6 bases). The specimen comprised CD8+ T cells sorted from blood (inferred from file names), sampled from a patient given nivolumab and ipilimumab in sequence. The CDR3 nucleotides are TGTGCCAGCAGCCAGGAGACAGGTTCCTACGAGCAGTACTTC. This sequence encodes CASSQETGSYEQYF.